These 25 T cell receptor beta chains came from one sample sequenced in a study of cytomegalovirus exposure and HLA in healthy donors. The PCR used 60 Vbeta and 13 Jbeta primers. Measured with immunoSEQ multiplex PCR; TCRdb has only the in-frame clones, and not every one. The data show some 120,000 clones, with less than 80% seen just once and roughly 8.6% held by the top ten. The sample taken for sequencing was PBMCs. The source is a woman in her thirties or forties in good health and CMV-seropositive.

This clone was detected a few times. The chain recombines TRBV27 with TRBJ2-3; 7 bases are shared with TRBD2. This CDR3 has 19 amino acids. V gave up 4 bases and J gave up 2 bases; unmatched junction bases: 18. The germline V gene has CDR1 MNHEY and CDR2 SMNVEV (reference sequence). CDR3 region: CASSSRVFGGRHPTDTQYF. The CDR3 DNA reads TGTGCCAGCAGTTCCCGCGTCTTCGGCGGGAGACACCCCACAGATACGCAGTATTTT.

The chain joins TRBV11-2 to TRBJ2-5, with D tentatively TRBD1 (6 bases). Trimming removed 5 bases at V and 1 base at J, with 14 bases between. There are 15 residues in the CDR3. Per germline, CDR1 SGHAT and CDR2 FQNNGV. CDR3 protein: CASSLFGQSQETQYF. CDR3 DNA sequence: TGTGCCAGCAGCCTATTTGGACAGTCCCAAGAGACCCAGTACTTC.

For the CDR3, the DNA is TGTGCCAGCAGTGTGACCGGGACAGGGGGACATGGAAACACCATATATTTT. Encoded protein: CASSVTGTGGHGNTIYF. The chain employs TRBV28 and TRBJ1-3, with 11 bases aligning to TRBD1. Germline lookup yields CDR1 MDHEN and CDR2 SYDVKM. This CDR3 has 17 residues. V dropped 5 bases and J dropped 3; count of bases not matched to a gene: 9. The full variable domain, rest sourced from reference TRBV28 and TRBJ1-3, is DVKVTQSSRYLVKRTGEKVFLECVQDMDHENMFWYRQDPGLGLRLIYFSYDVKMKEKGDIPEGYSVSREKKERFSLILESASTNQTSMYLCASSVTGTGGHGNTIYFGEGSWLTVV.

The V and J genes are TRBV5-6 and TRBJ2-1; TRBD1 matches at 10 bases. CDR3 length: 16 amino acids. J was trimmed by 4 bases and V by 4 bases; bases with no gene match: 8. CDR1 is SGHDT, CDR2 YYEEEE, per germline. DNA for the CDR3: TGTGCCAGCAGCCTGGCCCGGGACAGGGGTTACAATGAGCAGTTCTTC. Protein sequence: CASSLARDRGYNEQFF.

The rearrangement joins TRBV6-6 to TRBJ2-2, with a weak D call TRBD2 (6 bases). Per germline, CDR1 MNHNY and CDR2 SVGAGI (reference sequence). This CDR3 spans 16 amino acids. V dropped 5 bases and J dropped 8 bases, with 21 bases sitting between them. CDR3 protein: CASSTRDSGGPGELFF. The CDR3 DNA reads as TGTGCCAGCAGTACCCGGGATAGCGGCGGACCGGGGGAGCTGTTTTTT.

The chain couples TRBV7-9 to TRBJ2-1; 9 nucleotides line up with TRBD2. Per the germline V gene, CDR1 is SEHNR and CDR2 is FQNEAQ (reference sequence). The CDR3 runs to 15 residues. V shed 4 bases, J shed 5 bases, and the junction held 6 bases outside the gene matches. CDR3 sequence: CASSSTGLADNEQFF. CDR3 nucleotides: TGTGCCAGCAGCTCCACGGGACTAGCCGACAATGAGCAGTTCTTC. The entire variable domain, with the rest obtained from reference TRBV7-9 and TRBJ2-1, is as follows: DTGVSQNPRHKITKRGQNVTFRCDPISEHNRLYWYRQTLGQGPEFLTYFQNEAQLEKSRLLSDRFSAERPKGSFSTLEIQRTEQGDSAMYLCASSSTGLADNEQFFGPGTRLTVL.

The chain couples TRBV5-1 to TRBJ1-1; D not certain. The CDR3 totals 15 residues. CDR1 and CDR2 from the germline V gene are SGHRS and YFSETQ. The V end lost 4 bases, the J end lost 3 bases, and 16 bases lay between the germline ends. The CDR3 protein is CASSPVTGSYTEAFF. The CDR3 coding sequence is TGCGCCAGCAGCCCCGTAACGGGGAGTTACACTGAAGCTTTCTTT.

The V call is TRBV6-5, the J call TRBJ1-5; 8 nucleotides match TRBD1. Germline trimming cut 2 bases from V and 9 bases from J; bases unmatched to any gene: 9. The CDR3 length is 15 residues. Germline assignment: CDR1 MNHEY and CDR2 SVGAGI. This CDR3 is CASSYGQGSGWPQHF. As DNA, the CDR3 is TGTGCCAGCAGTTACGGACAGGGAAGTGGCTGGCCCCAGCATTTT.

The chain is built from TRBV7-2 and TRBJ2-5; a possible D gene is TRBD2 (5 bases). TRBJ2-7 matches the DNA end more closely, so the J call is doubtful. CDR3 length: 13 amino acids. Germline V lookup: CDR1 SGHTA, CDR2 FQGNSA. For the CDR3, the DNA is TGTGCCAGCAGCGTAAGGACTGACTACGAGCAGTACTTC. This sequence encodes CASSVRTDYEQYF.

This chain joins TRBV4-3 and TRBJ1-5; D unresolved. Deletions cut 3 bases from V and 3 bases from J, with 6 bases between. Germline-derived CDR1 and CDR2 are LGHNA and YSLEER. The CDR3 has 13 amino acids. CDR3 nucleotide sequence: TGCGCCAGCAGCCAGGACTTCAATCAGCCCCAGCATTTT. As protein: CASSQDFNQPQHF.

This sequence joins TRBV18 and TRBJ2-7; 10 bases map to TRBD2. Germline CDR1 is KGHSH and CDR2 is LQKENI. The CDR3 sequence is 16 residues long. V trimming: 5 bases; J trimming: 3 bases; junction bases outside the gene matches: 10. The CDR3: CASSSLPSGGNYEQYF. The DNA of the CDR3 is TGTGCCAGCTCATCCCTCCCTAGCGGGGGAAACTACGAGCAGTACTTC.

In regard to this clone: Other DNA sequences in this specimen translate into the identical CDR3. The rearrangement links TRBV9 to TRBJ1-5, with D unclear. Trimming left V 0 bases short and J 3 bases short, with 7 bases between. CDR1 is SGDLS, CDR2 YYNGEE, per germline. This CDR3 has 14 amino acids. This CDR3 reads CASSVGGYNQPQHF. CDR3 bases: TGTGCCAGCAGCGTAGGCGGGTACAATCAGCCCCAGCATTTT.

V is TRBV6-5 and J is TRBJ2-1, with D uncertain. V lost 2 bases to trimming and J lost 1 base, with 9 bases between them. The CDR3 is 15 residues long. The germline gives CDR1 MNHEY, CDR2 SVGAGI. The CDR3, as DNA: TGTGCCAGCAGTTACGGTGCGGAGTCCTACAATGAGCAGTTCTTC. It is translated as CASSYGAESYNEQFF.

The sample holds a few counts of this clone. In nucleotides, the CDR3 is TGTGCCAGCAGCCCTTATCGGGGGACTGAAGCTTTCTTT. Its translation is CASSPYRGTEAFF. V gene TRBV6-5 combines with J gene TRBJ1-1, with a tentative D call TRBD1 (5 bases). The CDR3 runs 13 residues. Looked up from germline, CDR1 is MNHEY and CDR2 is SVGAGI. Trimming shortened V by 6 bases and J by 5 bases, and 13 bases separated the two germline ends.

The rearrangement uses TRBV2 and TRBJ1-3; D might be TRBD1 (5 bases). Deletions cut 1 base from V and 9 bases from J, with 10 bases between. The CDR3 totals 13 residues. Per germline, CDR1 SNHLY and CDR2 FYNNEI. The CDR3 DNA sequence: TGTGCCAGCAGTGAAGGGCAGGGAGGCACCATATATTTT. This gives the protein CASSEGQGGTIYF.

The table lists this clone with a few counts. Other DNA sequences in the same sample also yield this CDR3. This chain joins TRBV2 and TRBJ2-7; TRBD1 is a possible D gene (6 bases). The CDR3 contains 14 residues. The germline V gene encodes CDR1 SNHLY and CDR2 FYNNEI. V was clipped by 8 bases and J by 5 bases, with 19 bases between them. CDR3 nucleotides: TGTGCCAGCGCACCTGGGGGCAGATTCGACGAGCAGTACTTC. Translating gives CASAPGGRFDEQYF. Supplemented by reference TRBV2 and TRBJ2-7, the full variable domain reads EPEVTQTPSHQVTQMGQEVILRCVPISNHLYFYWYRQILGQKVEFLVSFYNNEISEKSEIFDDQFSVERPDGSNFTLKIRSTKLEDSAMYFCASAPGGRFDEQYFGPGTRLTVT.

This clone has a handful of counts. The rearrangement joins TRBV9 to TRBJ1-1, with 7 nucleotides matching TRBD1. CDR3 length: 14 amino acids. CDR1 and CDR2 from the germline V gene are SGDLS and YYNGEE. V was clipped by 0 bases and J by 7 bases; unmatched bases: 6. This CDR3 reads CASSVGSGGLEAFF. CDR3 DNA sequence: TGTGCCAGCAGCGTAGGGTCAGGGGGTCTTGAAGCTTTCTTT. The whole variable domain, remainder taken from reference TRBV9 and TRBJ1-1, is DSGVTQTPKHLITATGQRVTLRCSPRSGDLSVYWYQQSLDQGLQFLIQYYNGEERAKGNILERFSAQQFPDLHSELNLSSLELGDSALYFCASSVGSGGLEAFFGQGTRLTVV.

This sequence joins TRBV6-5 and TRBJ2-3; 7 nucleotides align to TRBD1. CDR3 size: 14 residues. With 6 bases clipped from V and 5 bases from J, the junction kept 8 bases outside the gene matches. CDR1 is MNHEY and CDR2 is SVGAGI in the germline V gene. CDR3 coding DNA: TGTGCCAGCAGCCCCGGGACAGTTGAAGATACGCAGTATTTT. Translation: CASSPGTVEDTQYF.

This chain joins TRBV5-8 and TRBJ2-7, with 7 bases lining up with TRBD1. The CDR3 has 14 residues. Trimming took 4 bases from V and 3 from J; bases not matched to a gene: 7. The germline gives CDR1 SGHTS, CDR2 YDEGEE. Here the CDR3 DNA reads TGTGCCAGCAGCCACAGGGGTATGGGCTACGAGCAGTACTTC. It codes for CASSHRGMGYEQYF.

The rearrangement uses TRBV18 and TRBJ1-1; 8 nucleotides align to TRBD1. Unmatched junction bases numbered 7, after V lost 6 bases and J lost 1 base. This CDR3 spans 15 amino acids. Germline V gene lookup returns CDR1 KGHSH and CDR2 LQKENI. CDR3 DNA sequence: TGTGCCAGCTCCCGGGACAGGCCCTCGAACACTGAAGCTTTCTTT. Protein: CASSRDRPSNTEAFF.

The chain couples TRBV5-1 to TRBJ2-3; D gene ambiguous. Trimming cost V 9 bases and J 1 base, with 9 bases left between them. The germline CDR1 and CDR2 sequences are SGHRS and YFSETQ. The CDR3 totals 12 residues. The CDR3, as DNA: TGCGCCACCTCCCCGGGCACAGATACGCAGTATTTT. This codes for CATSPGTDTQYF.

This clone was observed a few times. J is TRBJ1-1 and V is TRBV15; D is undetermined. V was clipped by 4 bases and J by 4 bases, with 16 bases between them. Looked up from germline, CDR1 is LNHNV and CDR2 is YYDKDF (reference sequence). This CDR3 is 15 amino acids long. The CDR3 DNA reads TGTGCCACCAGCAAAGAAACCACGGGGAGCACTGAAGCTTTCTTT. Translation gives CATSKETTGSTEAFF.

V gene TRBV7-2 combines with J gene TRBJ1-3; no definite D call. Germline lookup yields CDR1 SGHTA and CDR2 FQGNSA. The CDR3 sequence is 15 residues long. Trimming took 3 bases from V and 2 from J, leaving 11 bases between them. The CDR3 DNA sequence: TGTGCCAGCAGCTTTCCAGGAATCACTGGAAACACCATATATTTT. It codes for CASSFPGITGNTIYF.

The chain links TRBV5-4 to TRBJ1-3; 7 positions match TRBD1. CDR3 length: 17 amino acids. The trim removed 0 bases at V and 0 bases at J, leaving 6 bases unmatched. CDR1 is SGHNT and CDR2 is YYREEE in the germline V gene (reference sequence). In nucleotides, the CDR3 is TGTGCCAGCAGCTTGGGGGACAGCGGTACCTCTGGAAACACCATATATTTT. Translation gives CASSLGDSGTSGNTIYF. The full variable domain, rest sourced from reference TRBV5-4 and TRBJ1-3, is ETGVTQSPTHLIKTRGQQVTLRCSSQSGHNTVSWYQQALGQGPQFIFQYYREEENGRGNFPPRFSGLQFPNYSSELNVNALELDDSALYLCASSLGDSGTSGNTIYFGEGSWLTVV.

CDR3 sequence: CASSPTQDTQYF. CDR3 bases: TGTGCCAGCAGTCCTACGCAAGATACGCAGTATTTT. The chain has TRBV6-6 and TRBJ2-3, with D hard to call. The CDR3 runs to 12 residues. Per germline, CDR1 MNHNY and CDR2 SVGAGI (reference sequence). V lost 5 bases, J lost 5 bases, and 8 bases lay in between.